The clone carrying this T cell receptor (beta chain) occurred many times. This record comes from a study of T cells after yellow fever vaccination. TCRdb used MiXCR to reprocess the 5' RACE reads, holding one entry per CDR3 protein. The data hold about 120,000 distinct CDR3 sequences, with 6.5% to 9% observed a single time. The CDR3 length is 11 residues. Germline CDR1 and CDR2: SGHRS and YFSETQ. V shed 0 bases and J 15 bases; nucleotides not matched to a gene: 3. The chain recombines TRBV5-1 with TRBJ2-1, with 7 bases fitting TRBD1. This specimen was CD4+ T cells sorted from PBMCs, taken around 45 days after the first yellow fever vaccination. The TCR sequence derives from a man aged 18 to 29 who received the YFV17D yellow fever vaccine. The DNA of the CDR3 is TGCGCCAGCAGCTTGGACAGGGGACGGTTCTTC. It is translated as CASSLDRGRFF.